The sequence of this T cell receptor beta chain was determined in a study of blood T cell repertoires in COVID-19. Profiled with immunoSEQ multiplex PCR; TCRdb holds only in-frame clones, not every one. In the table there are a few hundred thousand clones, 80% of which are singletons. V dropped 3 bases and J dropped 5; count of bases not matched to a gene: 8. Germline V gives CDR1 SGHRS, CDR2 YFSETQ. The CDR3 totals 16 residues. The receptor was isolated from a man aged 25-45 years with acute COVID-19. The specimen was PBMCs or T cells enriched from blood (not recorded which). This rearrangement joins TRBV5-1 to TRBJ2-3; 11 nucleotides agree with TRBD2. The CDR3, as DNA: TGCGCCAGCAGCTCTGATAGCGGGGGGGCCAAAGATACGCAGTATTTT. Translation gives CASSSDSGGAKDTQYF.